This T cell receptor beta chain was identified in a study of T-cell reconstitution after alpha-beta-depleted transplantation in children. Preparation of the TCRbeta library involved a method that used unique molecular identifiers. Via MiXCR, TCRdb re-called the PCR reads, giving one row per CDR3 protein. The sample has hundreds of thousands of distinct CDR3 sequences, roughly 18% seen once. This CDR3 contains 13 residues. The V and J ends lost 7 bases and 5 bases respectively, with 16 bases between them. Germline-derived CDR1 and CDR2 are SGHRS and YFSETQ. This specimen consisted of PBMCs from the stem cell graft donor, obtained from the stem cell graft. The clonotype originates from a human donor who donated a stem cell graft to a child with acute lymphoblastic leukemia. This chain links TRBV5-1 with TRBJ2-7; the D is unclear. In DNA, the CDR3 is TGCGCCAGCGGTGTGACGACGACGGACGAGCAGTACTTC. It translates to CASGVTTTDEQYF.